These T cell receptor beta chains were read from a single sample in a study of T cells in Graves' hyperthyroidism and ophthalmopathy. Via MiXCR, TCRdb re-called the multiplex PCR reads, giving one row per CDR3 protein. The repertoire includes hundreds of thousands of distinct CDR3 sequences, approximately 44% of them detected once, and approximately 8.2% sits in the top ten. The sequenced sample consisted of peripheral blood or thyroid tissue (not recorded which). These receptors came from a woman younger than 30 with Graves' hyperthyroidism. Both conserved end residues are part of each CDR3. The D gene is left open where the match is weak. Size tells how often a clone was seen (once, few, many) or the class of an expanded clone, and some rows leave it out.

clone_size j_call cdr3_length d_call v_call cdr3_aa cdr3_nt
many TRBJ1-6 15 - TRBV7-8 CASSDPGQSVPPLHF TGTGCCAGCAGCGACCCGGGACAATCGGTCCCACCCCTCCACTTT
many TRBJ1-6 14 - TRBV7-2 CASSLLGPNSPLHF TGTGCCAGCAGCTTGTTGGGACCTAATTCACCCCTCCACTTT
- TRBJ2-6 15 - TRBV15 CATSRVGVGANVLTF TGTGCCACCAGCAGAGTGGGGGTTGGGGCCAACGTCCTGACTTTC
few TRBJ1-1 14 - TRBV5-1 CASSLVHRNTEAFF TGCGCCAGCAGCTTGGTACACAGGAACACTGAAGCTTTCTTT
many TRBJ1-1 12 - TRBV29-1 CSALPGATEAFF TGCAGCGCCCTCCCGGGGGCCACTGAAGCTTTCTTT
- TRBJ2-7 14 - TRBV5-1 CASSLETDHYEQYF TGCGCCAGCAGCTTGGAGACAGATCACTACGAGCAGTACTTC
many TRBJ1-4 15 TRBD1 TRBV19 CASSPNRGTDEKLFF TGTGCCAGTAGTCCCAACAGGGGTACTGATGAAAAACTGTTTTTT
- TRBJ1-6 15 - TRBV2 CASSEGQWGNSPLHF TGTGCCAGCAGTGAAGGACAGTGGGGAAATTCACCCCTCCACTTT
- TRBJ2-7 16 TRBD2 TRBV4-2 CASSQDSGLAGYEQYF TGTGCCAGCAGCCAAGATTCGGGACTAGCGGGATACGAGCAGTACTTC
- TRBJ2-5 16 - TRBV7-2 CASQLANEPSQETQYF TGTGCCAGCCAGCTAGCGAACGAGCCCTCCCAAGAGACCCAGTACTTC
- TRBJ1-5 13 - TRBV10-3 CASSQDLAQPQHF TGTGCCAGCAGCCAAGATCTCGCTCAGCCCCAGCATTTT
few TRBJ1-5 17 TRBD1 TRBV19 CASSPGQGPRDNQPQHF TGTGCCAGCAGTCCCGGACAGGGGCCGCGGGACAATCAGCCCCAGCATTTT
many TRBJ1-4 13 - TRBV7-2 CASSFVVGEKLFF TGTGCCAGCAGCTTTGTCGTCGGTGAAAAACTGTTTTTT
- TRBJ1-2 15 TRBD1 TRBV20-1 CSAFSSGQADYGYTF TGCAGTGCTTTCAGTAGTGGACAGGCAGACTATGGCTACACCTTC
few TRBJ2-7 15 TRBD2 TRBV2 CASSEGTSGLYEQYF TGTGCCAGCAGTGAGGGGACTAGCGGCCTCTACGAGCAGTACTTC
- TRBJ2-7 14 TRBD2 TRBV20-1 CSARPSGRANEQYF TGCAGTGCTCGGCCTAGCGGGAGGGCCAACGAGCAGTACTTC